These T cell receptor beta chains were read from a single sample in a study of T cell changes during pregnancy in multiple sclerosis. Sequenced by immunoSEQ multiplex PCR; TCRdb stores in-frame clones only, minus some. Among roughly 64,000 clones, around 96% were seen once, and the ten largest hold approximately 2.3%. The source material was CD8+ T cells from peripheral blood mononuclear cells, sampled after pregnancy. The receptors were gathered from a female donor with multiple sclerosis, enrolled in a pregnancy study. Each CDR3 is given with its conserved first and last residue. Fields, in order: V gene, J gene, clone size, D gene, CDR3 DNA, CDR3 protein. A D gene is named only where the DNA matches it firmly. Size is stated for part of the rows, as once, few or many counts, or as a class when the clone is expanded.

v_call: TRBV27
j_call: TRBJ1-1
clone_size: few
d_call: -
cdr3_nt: TGTGCCAGCAGTTTATCGAGGACAGCTGAAGCTTTCTTT
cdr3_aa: CASSLSRTAEAFF

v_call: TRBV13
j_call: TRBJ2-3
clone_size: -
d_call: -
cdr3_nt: TGTGCCAGCATCCCGAACGGACTCCGCGGAGATACGCAGTATTTT
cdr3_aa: CASIPNGLRGDTQYF

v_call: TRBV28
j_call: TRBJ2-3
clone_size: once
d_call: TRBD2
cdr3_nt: TGTGCCAGCAGTGCTCCTCAGCGGGAGGGCCTAAATACGCAGTATTTT
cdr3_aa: CASSAPQREGLNTQYF

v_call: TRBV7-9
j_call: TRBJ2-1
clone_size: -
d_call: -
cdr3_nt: TGTGCCAGCAGCTACCGGGACAATGAGCAGTTCTTC
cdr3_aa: CASSYRDNEQFF

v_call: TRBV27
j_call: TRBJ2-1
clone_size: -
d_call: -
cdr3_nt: TGTGCCAGCAAGGAGGGGACCCTCTACAATGAGCAGTTCTTC
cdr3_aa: CASKEGTLYNEQFF

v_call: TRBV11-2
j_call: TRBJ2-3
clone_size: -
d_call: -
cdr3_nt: TGTGCCAGCAGCTTAAGTCCCGGGACAGATACGCAGTATTTT
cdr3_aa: CASSLSPGTDTQYF

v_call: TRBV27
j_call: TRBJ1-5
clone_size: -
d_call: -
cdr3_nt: TGTGCCAGCAGTTTAGCGGGTCCTAATCAGCCCCAGCATTTT
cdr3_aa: CASSLAGPNQPQHF

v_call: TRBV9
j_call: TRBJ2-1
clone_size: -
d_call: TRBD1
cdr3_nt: TGTGCCAGCAGCGTAGGAGGGACAGGGGGATCGCTGTGGGAGCAGTTCTTC
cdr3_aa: CASSVGGTGGSLWEQFF

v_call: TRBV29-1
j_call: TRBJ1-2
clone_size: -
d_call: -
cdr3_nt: TGCAGCGTTGACGGGCGGGATGGCTACACCTTC
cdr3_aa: CSVDGRDGYTF

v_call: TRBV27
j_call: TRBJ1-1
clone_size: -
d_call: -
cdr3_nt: TGTGCCAGCAGTTTCCAGAGGGACACTGAAGCTTTCTTT
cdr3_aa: CASSFQRDTEAFF

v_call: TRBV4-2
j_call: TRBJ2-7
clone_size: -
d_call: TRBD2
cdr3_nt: TGTGCCAGCAGCCAGAGACTAGCGGGAGGTTACGAGCAGTACTTC
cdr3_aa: CASSQRLAGGYEQYF

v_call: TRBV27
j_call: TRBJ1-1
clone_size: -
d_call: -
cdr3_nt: TGTGCCAGCAGCCCCGGGGGGGCGGACACTGAAGCTTTCTTT
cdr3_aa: CASSPGGADTEAFF

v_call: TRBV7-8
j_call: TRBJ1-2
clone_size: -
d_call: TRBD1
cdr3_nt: TGTGCCAGCAGCTTATCAGGACAGGGCAACTATGGCTACACCTTC
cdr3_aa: CASSLSGQGNYGYTF

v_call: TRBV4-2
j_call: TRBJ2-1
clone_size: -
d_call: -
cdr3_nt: TGTGCCAGCAGCCAAGATACTGTTGCCCACGGGGAGTTCTTC
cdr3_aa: CASSQDTVAHGEFF

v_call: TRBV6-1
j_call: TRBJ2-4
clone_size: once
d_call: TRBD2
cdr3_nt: TGTGCCAGCAGTGATTTCAGCTCCGGGACTAGCGGGAGGGGGGGAAACATTCAGTACTTC
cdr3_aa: CASSDFSSGTSGRGGNIQYF

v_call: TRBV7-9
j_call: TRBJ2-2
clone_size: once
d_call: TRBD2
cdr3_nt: TGTGCCAGCAGCTTAGTGGTAGCGGGGGAGCCAAGGGAGCTGTTTTTT
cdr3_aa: CASSLVVAGEPRELFF

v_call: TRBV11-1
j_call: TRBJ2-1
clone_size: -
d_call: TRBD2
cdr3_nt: TGTGCCAGCAGCTTGGGGGTTAGCGGGAGCCATGAGCAGTTCTTC
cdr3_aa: CASSLGVSGSHEQFF

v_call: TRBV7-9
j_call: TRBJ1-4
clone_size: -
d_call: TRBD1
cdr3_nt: TGTGCCAGCAGCTTAGAATGGGGACAGGCAACTAATGAAAAACTGTTTTTT
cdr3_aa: CASSLEWGQATNEKLFF

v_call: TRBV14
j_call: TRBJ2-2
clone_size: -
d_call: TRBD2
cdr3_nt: TGTGCCAGCTCCTGGGGGGGAAACACCGGGGAGCTGTTTTTT
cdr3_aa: CASSWGGNTGELFF

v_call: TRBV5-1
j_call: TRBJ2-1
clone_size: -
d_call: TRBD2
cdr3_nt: TGCGCCAGCAGCTTACCGGGACTAGCGGGAGAGGAGCAGTTCTTC
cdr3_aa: CASSLPGLAGEEQFF

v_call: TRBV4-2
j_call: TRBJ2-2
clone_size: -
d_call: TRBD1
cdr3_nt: TGTGCCAGCAGCCAAGTAAGGGACAGGGGCCCCGGGGAGCTGTTTTTT
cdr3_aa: CASSQVRDRGPGELFF

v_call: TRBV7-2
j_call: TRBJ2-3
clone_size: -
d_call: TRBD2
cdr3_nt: TGTGCCAGCAGCTTTGGGACTAGCGGGATGGATACGCAGTATTTT
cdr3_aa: CASSFGTSGMDTQYF

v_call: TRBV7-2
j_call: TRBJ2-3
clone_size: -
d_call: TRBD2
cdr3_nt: TGTGCCAGCAGCGCGACTAGCCCACTCGGTGATACGCAGTATTTT
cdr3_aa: CASSATSPLGDTQYF

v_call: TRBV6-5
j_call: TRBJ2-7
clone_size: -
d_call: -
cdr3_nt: TGTGCCAGCAGTTACTCTCTCGCGGGAAGCTACGAGCAGTACTTC
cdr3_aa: CASSYSLAGSYEQYF

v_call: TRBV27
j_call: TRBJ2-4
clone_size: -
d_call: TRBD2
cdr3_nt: TGTGCCAGCAACTCGGGAGGATACAAAAACATTCAGTACTTC
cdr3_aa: CASNSGGYKNIQYF

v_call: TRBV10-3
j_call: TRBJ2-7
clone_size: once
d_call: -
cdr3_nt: TGTGCCATCAGTGAGTACAGGTCCTCCTACGAGCAGTACTTC
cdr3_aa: CAISEYRSSYEQYF

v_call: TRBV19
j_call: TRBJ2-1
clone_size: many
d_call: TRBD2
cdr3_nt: TGTGCCAGTAGTATAGGGGGACTACCCGCGTTCTTC
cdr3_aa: CASSIGGLPAFF

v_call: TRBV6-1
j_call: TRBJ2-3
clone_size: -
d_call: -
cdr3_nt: TGTGCCAGCAGTGATGTAGGCACAGATACGCAGTATTTT
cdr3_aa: CASSDVGTDTQYF

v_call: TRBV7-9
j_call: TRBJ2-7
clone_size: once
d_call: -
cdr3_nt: TGTGCCAGCAGCCCGCCCGAAGGACAGCTGTCCTACGAGCAGTACTTC
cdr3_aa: CASSPPEGQLSYEQYF

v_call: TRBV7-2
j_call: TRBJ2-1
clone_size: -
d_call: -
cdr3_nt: TGTGCCAGCAGCCCCCAGAACTACAATGAGCAGTTCTTC
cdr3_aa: CASSPQNYNEQFF

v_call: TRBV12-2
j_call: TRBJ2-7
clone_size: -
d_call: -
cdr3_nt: TGTGCAAGTCGCTTAGCCCCCCCTCTATGGGGCATAAACCTCTACGAGCAGTACTTC
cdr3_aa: CASRLAPPLWGINLYEQYF

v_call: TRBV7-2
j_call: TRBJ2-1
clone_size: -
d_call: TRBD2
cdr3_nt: TGTGCCAGCAGCGGTGTAGCGGGAGGGGGAGATGAGCAGTTCTTC
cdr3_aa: CASSGVAGGGDEQFF

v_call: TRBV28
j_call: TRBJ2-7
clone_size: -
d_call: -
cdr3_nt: TGTGCCAGCAGTACGACTAGCGAGCAGTACTTC
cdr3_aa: CASSTTSEQYF

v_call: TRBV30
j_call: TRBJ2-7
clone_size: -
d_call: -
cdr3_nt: TGTGCCGGAGGGGCAGGGAGCTCCTACGAGCAGTACTTC
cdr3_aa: CAGGAGSSYEQYF

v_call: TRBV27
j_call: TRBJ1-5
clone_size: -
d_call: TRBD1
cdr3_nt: TGTGCCAGCAGTCCTACAGGGGGCGGGAATCAGCCCCAGCATTTT
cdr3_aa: CASSPTGGGNQPQHF

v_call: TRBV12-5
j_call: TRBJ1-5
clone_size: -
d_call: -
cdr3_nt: TGTGCTAGTGGTTTGGGACACTGTAGTTATGGCAATCAGCCCCAGCATTTT
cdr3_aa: CASGLGHCSYGNQPQHF

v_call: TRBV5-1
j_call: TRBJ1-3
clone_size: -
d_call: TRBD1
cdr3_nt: TGCGCCAGCAGCTTGGAAGGGACAGCAGCCTATTCCTCTGGAAACACCATATATTTT
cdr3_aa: CASSLEGTAAYSSGNTIYF

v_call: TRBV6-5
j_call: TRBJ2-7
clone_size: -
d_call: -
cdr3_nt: TGTGCCAGCAGTTATCGGACAGTAGGCTACGAGCAGTACTTC
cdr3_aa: CASSYRTVGYEQYF

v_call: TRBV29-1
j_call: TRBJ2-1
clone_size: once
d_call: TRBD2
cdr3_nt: TGCAGCGTTGAAGAACCGGGACTAGCGGGTTATGAGCAGTTCTTC
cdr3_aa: CSVEEPGLAGYEQFF

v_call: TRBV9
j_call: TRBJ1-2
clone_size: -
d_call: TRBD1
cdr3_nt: TGTGCCAGCAGGGGGGGACAGGGCTTTTATGGCTACACCTTC
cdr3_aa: CASRGGQGFYGYTF

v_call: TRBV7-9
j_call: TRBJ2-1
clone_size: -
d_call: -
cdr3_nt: TGTGCCAGCAGCTTAGTCGGGAATGAGCAGTTCTTC
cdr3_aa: CASSLVGNEQFF

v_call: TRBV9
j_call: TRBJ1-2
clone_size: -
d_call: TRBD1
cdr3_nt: TGTGCCAGCAGCGTAGCCCCGAAGCCTACAGGGGACTATGGCTACACCTTC
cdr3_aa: CASSVAPKPTGDYGYTF

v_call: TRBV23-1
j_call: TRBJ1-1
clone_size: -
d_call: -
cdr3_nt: TGCGCCAGCAGTCAATGGTGCTGCGGTGGAAGCACTGAAGCTTTCTTT
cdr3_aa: CASSQWCCGGSTEAFF

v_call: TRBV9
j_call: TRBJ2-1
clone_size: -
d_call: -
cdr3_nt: TGTGCCAGCAGCCCCCAAAGGGGGTATGAGCAGTTCTTC
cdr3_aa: CASSPQRGYEQFF

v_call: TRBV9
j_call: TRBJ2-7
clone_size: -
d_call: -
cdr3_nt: TGTGCCAGCACCCTAACCTACGAGCAGTACTTC
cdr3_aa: CASTLTYEQYF

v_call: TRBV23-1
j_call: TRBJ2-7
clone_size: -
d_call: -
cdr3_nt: TGCGCCAGCAGTCAATCACAGGCTCCAAGGAACTACGAGCAGTACTTC
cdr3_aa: CASSQSQAPRNYEQYF